A selection of T cell receptor beta chains follows, all from one sample in a study of cytomegalovirus exposure and HLA in healthy donors. The protocol was immunoSEQ multiplex PCR, while the TCRdb copy is restricted to in-frame clones and leaves out a portion. In the table there are about 130,000 clones, around four fifths of which are singletons. The sample taken for sequencing was PBMCs. Every receptor here comes from a woman between 40 and 55 years old in good health and CMV-seropositive. CDR3s include the opening cysteine and the closing phenylalanine or tryptophan. D genes are given only for firm matches. The size entry is marked missing in some rows and otherwise reads once, few, many or a size class.

V gene,D gene,J gene,CDR3 length,clone size,CDR3 DNA,CDR3 protein
TRBV6-6,.,TRBJ1-1,14,.,TGTGCCAGCAGTTACTCGACGGGGGGCCGGGGAGCTTTCTTT,CASSYSTGGRGAFF
TRBV7-2,TRBD2,TRBJ2-5,14,.,TGTGCCAGCAGCGGGGGACTACGACAAGAGACCCAGTACTTC,CASSGGLRQETQYF
TRBV5-6,TRBD1,TRBJ1-3,16,.,TGTGCCAGCAGCTTGGGACAGGGGACCTCTGGAAACACCATATATTTT,CASSLGQGTSGNTIYF
TRBV6-1,TRBD1,TRBJ1-2,13,.,TGTGCCAGCAGGACGACAGGGGGCTCTGGCTACACCTTC,CASRTTGGSGYTF
TRBV29-1,TRBD1,TRBJ1-3,15,.,TGCAGCGTGGGGTTGACAGGGAGCTCTGGAAACACCATATATTTT,CSVGLTGSSGNTIYF
TRBV19,.,TRBJ2-5,17,once,TGTGCCAGTAGTATCCGCGGGACAGTCCTTTTCCAAGAGACCCAGTACTTC,CASSIRGTVLFQETQYF
TRBV28,.,TRBJ2-7,10,.,TGTGCCAGCAGCAACTACGAGCAGTACTTC,CASSNYEQYF
TRBV19,TRBD1,TRBJ2-7,17,.,TGTGCCAGTAGTATACCCCCCCCGGGACAGCTTTCCTACGAGCAGTACTTC,CASSIPPPGQLSYEQYF
TRBV5-6,TRBD1,TRBJ1-2,15,few,TGTGCCAGCAGCTTGGAGGGACAGGGGGCGTTCGGCTACACCTTC,CASSLEGQGAFGYTF
TRBV30,TRBD1,TRBJ1-4,17,.,TGTGCCAACGGACAGGGGAAAGGTGCGGCAACTAATGAAAAACTGTTTTTT,CANGQGKGAATNEKLFF
TRBV5-5,.,TRBJ2-7,15,.,TGTGCCAGCAGCTTGATCCCCGACAGTAGTGGCGAGCAGTACTTC,CASSLIPDSSGEQYF
TRBV6-5,TRBD1,TRBJ2-3,15,.,TGTGCCACCAATGATCTGGACAGGAGACCCGATACGCAGTATTTT,CATNDLDRRPDTQYF
TRBV5-4,.,TRBJ1-6,13,.,TGTGCCAGCAGCTTGTTAGTAAATTCACCCCTCCACTTT,CASSLLVNSPLHF
TRBV7-3,TRBD2,TRBJ2-7,15,.,TGTGCCAGCAGCTTAAATCCGACTAGCCCCTACGAGCAGTACTTC,CASSLNPTSPYEQYF
TRBV28,TRBD2,TRBJ2-7,13,.,TGTGCCAGCAGTCGCAGCGGGAGCTACGAGCAGTACTTC,CASSRSGSYEQYF
TRBV28,.,TRBJ1-1,15,.,TGTGCCAGCAGTGCTCGGGGGGGCGGAAACACTGAAGCTTTCTTT,CASSARGGGNTEAFF
TRBV30,.,TRBJ2-5,14,.,TGTGCCTGGAGTGTACTAGTGGGACAAGAGACCCAGTACTTC,CAWSVLVGQETQYF
TRBV6-1,TRBD1,TRBJ1-2,15,few,TGTGCCAGCAGTGTACAGGGGGCCGCTAACTATGGCTACACCTTC,CASSVQGAANYGYTF
TRBV5-4,.,TRBJ1-3,17,.,TGTGCCAGCAGCCGATCAAGCGACAGGAGCTCTGGAAACACCATATATTTT,CASSRSSDRSSGNTIYF
TRBV28,TRBD2,TRBJ2-7,14,.,TGTGCCAGCAGTATGAGCGGGACCCCGCAAGGGCAGTACTTC,CASSMSGTPQGQYF
TRBV7-9,TRBD1,TRBJ1-5,15,few,TGTGCCAGCAGCGCGACAGGGGGCGAAAATCAGCCCCAGCATTTT,CASSATGGENQPQHF
TRBV29-1,.,TRBJ2-1,13,.,TGCAGCGTTGGGGACTTAGGCTACAATGAGCAGTTCTTC,CSVGDLGYNEQFF
TRBV6-5,.,TRBJ1-1,13,few,TGTGCCAGCAGTTACGGACAGAACACTGAAGCTTTCTTT,CASSYGQNTEAFF
TRBV5-4,.,TRBJ2-7,18,.,TGTGCCAGCAGCTCCCCCCTTTATGAGGGGGTCCCCACCTACGAGCAGTACTTC,CASSSPLYEGVPTYEQYF
TRBV7-9,.,TRBJ2-7,14,.,TGTGCCAGCACCCCCCCAGGGCCAGGGTACGAGCAGTACTTC,CASTPPGPGYEQYF
TRBV18,TRBD1,TRBJ1-2,13,once,TGTGCCAGCTCACGGGACAGGGTTGGAGGCTACACCTTC,CASSRDRVGGYTF
TRBV7-8,TRBD1,TRBJ1-6,16,.,TGTGCCAGCAGCTTTGACAGGGGTAGCGATAATTCACCCCTCCACTTT,CASSFDRGSDNSPLHF
TRBV2,.,TRBJ2-5,16,.,TGTGCCAGCAGTGGACCGGAAAAAGCGAACCAAGAGACCCAGTACTTC,CASSGPEKANQETQYF
TRBV5-4,TRBD1,TRBJ1-2,15,.,TGTGCCAGCAGCTTCCATGGACAGGGTACGGGTGGCTACACCTTC,CASSFHGQGTGGYTF
TRBV5-1,TRBD1,TRBJ1-1,13,.,TGCGCCAGCCGCGGACAGGGGCTAGGTGAAGCTTTCTTT,CASRGQGLGEAFF
TRBV6-1,.,TRBJ1-2,13,few,TGTGCCAGCAGTGACACAGGGAACTATGGCTACACCTTC,CASSDTGNYGYTF
TRBV4-2,.,TRBJ1-1,14,.,TGTGCCAGCAGCCAAGATACGGGGGGTCGGTGGGCTTTCTTT,CASSQDTGGRWAFF